The entry that follows covers one T cell receptor beta chain sequence. Trimming cost V 1 base and J 8 bases, with 12 bases left between them. Germline values: CDR1 MNHEY, CDR2 SMNVEV (reference sequence). The length of the CDR3 is 14 residues. Method: immunoSEQ multiplex PCR; TCRdb's copy keeps in-frame clones and lacks some. The sample lists around 290,000 clones; over 75% were seen once. This sample stems from a study of blood T cell repertoires in COVID-19. At the level of the study: T cells, B-cell-depleted T cells, or PBMCs supplied cDNA or gDNA.

Sample: PBMCs or T cells enriched from blood (not recorded which). The sequence derives from a woman in her thirties who had recovered from COVID-19. V usage is TRBV27 and J usage is TRBJ1-5; D uncertain. CDR3 amino acids: CASSLFFRGKPQHF. In nucleotides, the CDR3 is TGTGCCAGCAGTTTATTTTTTCGCGGGAAGCCCCAGCATTTT.